A single sample is the source of the 20 T cell receptor beta chains below, sequenced in a study of cytomegalovirus exposure and HLA in healthy donors. The PCR employed 60 Vbeta primers together with 13 Jbeta primers. Assay: immunoSEQ multiplex PCR; the TCRdb copy retains only in-frame clones and omits some. The sample includes about 140,000 clones, roughly 76% of them seen just once. The sample was PBMCs. Receptor source: a female donor in good health and CMV-seronegative.

CDR3 loop: CASSPGQVHQPQHF. CDR3 nucleotide sequence: TGTGCCAGCAGCCCAGGCCAGGTCCATCAGCCCCAGCATTTT. This chain uses TRBV6-5 with TRBJ1-5, with D unresolved. Germline CDR1 MNHEY, CDR2 SVGAGI. The CDR3 consists of 14 residues. The V and J ends lost 6 bases and 5 bases respectively, with 14 bases between them.

The gene calls are TRBV29-1 and TRBJ2-1; possibly TRBD2 for D (6 bases). The CDR3 contains 13 residues. Deletions cut 3 bases from V and 10 bases from J, with 16 bases between. CDR1 SQVTM and CDR2 ANQGSEA come from the germline V gene. The CDR3, as DNA: TGCAGCGTTGAGGCGGGGACCTCCAGGGAGCAGTTCTTC. Protein product: CSVEAGTSREQFF.

The chain recombines TRBV19 with TRBJ2-7, with D unresolved. The CDR3 length is 13 residues. Per the germline V gene, CDR1 is LNHDA and CDR2 is SQIVND (reference sequence). V was shortened by 5 bases and J by 0 bases, with 8 bases between the two germline ends. CDR3 amino acids: CASSPPSSYEQYF. The CDR3, as DNA: TGTGCCAGTAGTCCACCTAGCTCCTACGAGCAGTACTTC.

For this clone: The conserved closing phenylalanine or tryptophan is absent in this CDR3, likely reflecting a read error. The genes are TRBV6-5 and TRBJ1-3; weak D call: TRBD1 (5 bases). CDR3 length: 16 residues. Germline V gene lookup returns CDR1 MNHEY and CDR2 SVGAGI. The V end was cut by 2 bases, the J end by 4 bases, with 15 bases between. CDR3 protein: CASSYGGGSSGNTIYV. Written as DNA, the CDR3 is TGTGCCAGCAGTTACGGCGGGGGGTCCTCAGGAAACACCATATATGTT.

The chain joins TRBV27 to TRBJ2-3, with TRBD2 as a possible D gene (5 bases). The CDR3 contains 15 residues. The germline gives CDR1 MNHEY, CDR2 SMNVEV (reference sequence). V shed 0 bases and J shed 4 bases, with 11 bases lying between them. The CDR3 sequence: CASSLSRSGADTQYF. CDR3 coding DNA: TGTGCCAGCAGTTTATCGCGGTCCGGGGCAGATACGCAGTATTTT.

This chain connects TRBV2 to TRBJ2-3, with 10 positions matching TRBD1. CDR3 size: 15 residues. After removal of 4 bases from V and 7 bases from J, the junction contained 8 bases not matched to a gene. Germline V gene lookup returns CDR1 SNHLY and CDR2 FYNNEI. CDR3 sequence reads: CASSGSGTGAYTQYF. CDR3 sequence (DNA): TGTGCCAGCAGTGGATCCGGGACAGGGGCTTATACGCAGTATTTT.

The CDR3 DNA sequence: TGCGCCAGCAGCACCGCTAGCGGGATCCTCTCCTACGAGCAGTACTTC. It translates to CASSTASGILSYEQYF. The chain joins TRBV5-1 to TRBJ2-7; 9 bases are shared with TRBD2. Unmatched junction bases numbered 8, after V lost 4 bases and J lost 0 bases. The germline V gene encodes CDR1 SGHRS and CDR2 YFSETQ. The CDR3 has 16 amino acids.

V usage is TRBV7-9 and J usage is TRBJ2-7, with no clear D. V gave up 1 base and J gave up 5 bases, with 18 bases separating them. Germline V gene lookup returns CDR1 SEHNR and CDR2 FQNEAQ (reference sequence). The CDR3 runs 16 residues. The CDR3 bases are TGTGCCAGCAGCTTAGATGGCAACTCCGATCGGGACGAGCAGTACTTC. Amino acid sequence: CASSLDGNSDRDEQYF. The full variable domain, completed using reference TRBV7-9 and TRBJ2-7, is DTGVSQNPRHKITKRGQNVTFRCDPISEHNRLYWYRQTLGQGPEFLTYFQNEAQLEKSRLLSDRFSAERPKGSFSTLEIQRTEQGDSAMYLCASSLDGNSDRDEQYFGPGTRLTVT.

The rearrangement uses TRBV28 and TRBJ2-2; D unclear. Trimming stripped 5 bases from V and 3 bases from J, with 7 bases between. Looked up from germline, CDR1 is MDHEN and CDR2 is SYDVKM. This CDR3 is 13 amino acids long. The CDR3 here is CASSIRDTGELFF. CDR3 coding DNA: TGTGCCAGCAGTATTCGGGACACCGGGGAGCTGTTTTTT.

CDR3 in DNA: TGTGCCAGCAGTGTCGGGACAGGGTTAGACTATGGCTACACCTTC. It codes for CASSVGTGLDYGYTF. This rearrangement joins TRBV6-1 to TRBJ1-2; TRBD1 matches at 9 bases. After removal of 4 bases from V and 3 bases from J, the junction contained 6 bases not matched to a gene. Looked up from germline, CDR1 is MNHNS and CDR2 is SASEGT. CDR3 length equals 15 residues.

This chain connects TRBV19 to TRBJ2-7; TRBD1 aligns across 9 bases. The V segment lost 4 bases and the J segment 5 bases; nucleotides outside the gene matches: 3. This CDR3 region has 13 residues. The germline CDR1 and CDR2 sequences are LNHDA and SQIVND (reference sequence). The CDR3 reads CASSTWTGDEQYF. Here the CDR3 DNA reads TGTGCCAGTAGTACTTGGACAGGGGACGAGCAGTACTTC.

This clone was counted once. This chain joins TRBV4-1 and TRBJ2-1, with D possibly matching TRBD2 (5 bases). Looked up from germline, CDR1 is MGHRA and CDR2 is YSYEKL. Deletions cut 4 bases from V and 4 bases from J, with 8 bases between. CDR3 length equals 13 residues. CDR3 residues: CASSRAEYNEQFF. CDR3 coding DNA: TGCGCCAGCAGCCGAGCGGAGTACAATGAGCAGTTCTTC.

Concerning this clone: The identical CDR3 is also encoded by other nucleotide sequences in the sample. The CDR3 bases are TGTGCCAGCAGTCCCGGACAGGGGGCGTATGAGCAGTACTTC. Translated: CASSPGQGAYEQYF. This sequence joins TRBV27 and TRBJ2-7, with 11 positions matching TRBD1. Germline V gene lookup returns CDR1 MNHEY and CDR2 SMNVEV (reference sequence). The CDR3 sequence is 14 residues long. Trimming removed 5 bases from V and 7 bases from J; junction bases left unmatched: 7.

The J gene is TRBJ1-1, the V gene TRBV10-3, with D possibly being TRBD1 (5 bases). Germline lookup yields CDR1 ENHRY and CDR2 SYGVKD. The CDR3 loop spans 14 amino acids. V was trimmed by 6 bases and J by 0 bases, leaving 11 bases between them. The CDR3 DNA reads TGTGCCATCAGCACAGACAGAATGAACACTGAAGCTTTCTTT. It encodes CAISTDRMNTEAFF.

The CDR3 nucleotides read TGTGCCAGCAGGACAGGGGCGTACGAGCAGTACTTC. It is translated as CASRTGAYEQYF. This rearrangement joins TRBV28 to TRBJ2-7, with 8 positions matching TRBD1. Germline values: CDR1 MDHEN, CDR2 SYDVKM. J gave up 4 bases and V 6 bases, and 2 bases lay outside the gene matches. There are 12 residues in the CDR3.

The chain combines TRBV28 with TRBJ2-5, with a possible D match to TRBD1 (5 bases). Germline assignment: CDR1 MDHEN and CDR2 SYDVKM. V shed 5 bases and J shed 4 bases, with 14 bases lying between them. The CDR3 has 14 residues. In DNA, the CDR3 is TGTGCCAGCAGTGGGGCAGGCCGACGAGAGACCCAGTACTTC. Protein sequence: CASSGAGRRETQYF.

The chain carries TRBV5-1 and TRBJ1-3; 8 bases match TRBD1. The CDR3 runs to 15 residues. In germline, CDR1 is SGHRS, CDR2 YFSETQ. The V and J ends lost 4 bases and 0 bases, in that order; junction bases with no gene match: 3. The CDR3 here is CASSPTGVSGNTIYF. The CDR3, as DNA: TGCGCCAGCAGCCCGACAGGGGTCTCTGGAAACACCATATATTTT.

V usage is TRBV30 and J usage is TRBJ2-7, with TRBD2 identical over 11 bases. CDR3 length equals 16 residues. Trimming removed 1 base from V and 0 bases from J; junction bases left unmatched: 5. CDR1 and CDR2 from the germline V gene are GTSNPN and SVGIG (reference sequence). The DNA of the CDR3 is TGTGCCTGGAGTGAACTAGCGGGAGTTTTCTCCTACGAGCAGTACTTC. Amino acids: CAWSELAGVFSYEQYF.

The rearrangement links TRBV11-3 to TRBJ1-1, with D uncertain. This CDR3 has 15 amino acids. Germline V CDR1 and CDR2: SGHNT, YENEEA. With 2 bases removed from V and 1 base from J, the gap between germline ends came to 11 bases. This CDR3 reads CASSLRQEGNTEAFF. Here the CDR3 DNA reads TGTGCCAGCAGCTTACGGCAGGAGGGGAACACTGAAGCTTTCTTT.

This chain connects TRBV15 to TRBJ2-7, with D tentatively TRBD2 (6 bases). There are 17 residues in the CDR3. Between the trimmed V and J ends, which lost 4 bases and 2 bases, there was a span of 21 bases. The germline V gene has CDR1 LNHNV and CDR2 YYDKDF (reference sequence). CDR3 DNA: TGTGCCACCAGCAAAGCCGGGTGGGGGGACCCACCCTACGAGCAGTACTTC. Protein: CATSKAGWGDPPYEQYF.